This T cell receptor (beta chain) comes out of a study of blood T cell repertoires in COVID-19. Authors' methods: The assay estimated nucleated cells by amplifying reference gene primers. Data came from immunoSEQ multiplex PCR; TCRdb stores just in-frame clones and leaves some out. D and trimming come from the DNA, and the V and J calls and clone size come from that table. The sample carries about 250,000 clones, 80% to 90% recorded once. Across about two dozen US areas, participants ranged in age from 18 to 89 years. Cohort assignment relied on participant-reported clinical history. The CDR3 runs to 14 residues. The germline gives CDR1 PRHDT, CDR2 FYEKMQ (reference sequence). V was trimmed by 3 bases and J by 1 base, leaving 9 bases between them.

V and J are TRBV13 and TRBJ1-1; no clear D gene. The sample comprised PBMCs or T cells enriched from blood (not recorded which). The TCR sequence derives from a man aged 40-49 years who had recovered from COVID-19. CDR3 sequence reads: CASSFYGENTEAFF. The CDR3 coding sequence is TGTGCCAGCAGCTTCTACGGGGAGAACACTGAAGCTTTCTTT.